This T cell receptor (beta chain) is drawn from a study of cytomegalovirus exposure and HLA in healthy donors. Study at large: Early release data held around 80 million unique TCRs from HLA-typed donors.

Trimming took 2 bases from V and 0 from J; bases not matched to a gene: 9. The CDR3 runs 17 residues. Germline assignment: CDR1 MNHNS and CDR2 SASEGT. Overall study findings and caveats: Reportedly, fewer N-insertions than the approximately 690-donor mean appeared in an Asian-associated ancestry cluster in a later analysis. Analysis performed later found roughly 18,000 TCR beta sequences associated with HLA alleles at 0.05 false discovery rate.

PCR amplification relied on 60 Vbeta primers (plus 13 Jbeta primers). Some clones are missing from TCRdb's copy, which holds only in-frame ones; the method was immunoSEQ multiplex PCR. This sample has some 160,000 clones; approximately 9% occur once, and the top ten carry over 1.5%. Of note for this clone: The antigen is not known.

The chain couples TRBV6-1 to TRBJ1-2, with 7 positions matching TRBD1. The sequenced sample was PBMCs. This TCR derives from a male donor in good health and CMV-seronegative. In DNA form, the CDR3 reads TGTGCCAGCAGTGAAAGGGGGATCGACAGGGCTAACTATGGCTACACCTTC. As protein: CASSERGIDRANYGYTF.